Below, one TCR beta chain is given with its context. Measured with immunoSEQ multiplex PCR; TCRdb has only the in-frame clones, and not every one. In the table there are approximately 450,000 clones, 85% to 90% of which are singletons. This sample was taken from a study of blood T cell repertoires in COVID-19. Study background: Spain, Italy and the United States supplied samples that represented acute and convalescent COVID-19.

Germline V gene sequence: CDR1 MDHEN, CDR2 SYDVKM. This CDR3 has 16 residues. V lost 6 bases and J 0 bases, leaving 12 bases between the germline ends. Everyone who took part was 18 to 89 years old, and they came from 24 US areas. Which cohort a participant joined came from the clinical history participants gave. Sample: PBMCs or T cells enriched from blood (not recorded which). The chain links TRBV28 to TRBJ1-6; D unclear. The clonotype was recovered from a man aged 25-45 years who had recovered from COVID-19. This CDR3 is CASSALSGSYNSPLHF. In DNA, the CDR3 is TGTGCCAGCAGCGCCCTGAGTGGCTCCTATAATTCACCCCTCCACTTT.